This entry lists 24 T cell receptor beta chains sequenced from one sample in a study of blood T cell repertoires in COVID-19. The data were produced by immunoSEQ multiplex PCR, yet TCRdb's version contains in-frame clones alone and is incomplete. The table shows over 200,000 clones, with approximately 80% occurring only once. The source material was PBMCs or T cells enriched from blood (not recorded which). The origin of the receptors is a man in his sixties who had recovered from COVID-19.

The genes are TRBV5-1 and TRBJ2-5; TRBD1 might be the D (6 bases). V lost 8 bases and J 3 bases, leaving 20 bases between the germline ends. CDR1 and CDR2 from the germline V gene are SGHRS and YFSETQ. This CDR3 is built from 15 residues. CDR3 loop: CASHGQFGVEETQYF. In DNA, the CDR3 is TGCGCCAGTCACGGACAGTTCGGAGTAGAAGAGACCCAGTACTTC.

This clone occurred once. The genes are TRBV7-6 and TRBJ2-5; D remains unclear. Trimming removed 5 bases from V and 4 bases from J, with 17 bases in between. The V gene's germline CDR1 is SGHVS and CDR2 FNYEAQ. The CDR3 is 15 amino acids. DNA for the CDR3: TGTGCCAGCAGCCCCCTGACCGCGACGGGAGAGACCCAGTACTTC. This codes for CASSPLTATGETQYF.

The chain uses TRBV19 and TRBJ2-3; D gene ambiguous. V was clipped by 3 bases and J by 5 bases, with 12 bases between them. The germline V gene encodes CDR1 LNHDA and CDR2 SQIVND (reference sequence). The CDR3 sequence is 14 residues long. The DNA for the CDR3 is TGTGCCAGTAGTATTACTTACTCGCGAGATACGCAGTATTTT. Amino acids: CASSITYSRDTQYF.

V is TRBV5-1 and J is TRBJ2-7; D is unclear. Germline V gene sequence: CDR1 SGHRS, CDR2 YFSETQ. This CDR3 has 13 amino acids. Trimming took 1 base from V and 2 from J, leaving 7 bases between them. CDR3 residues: CASSLSPAYEQYF. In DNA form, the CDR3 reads TGCGCCAGCAGCTTGTCCCCGGCCTACGAGCAGTACTTC.

The CDR3: CASSTRQRETQYF. The CDR3 DNA follows: TGTGCCAGTAGTACCCGGCAGCGCGAGACCCAGTACTTC. J is TRBJ2-5 and V is TRBV19, with D hard to call. Trimming left V 4 bases short and J 5 bases short, with 11 bases between. The CDR3 runs 13 residues. Germline V gene data show CDR1 as LNHDA and CDR2 as SQIVND (reference sequence).

The DNA of the CDR3 is TGTGCCAGCAGGGGGACAGGGGTTGGTGAGCAGTTCTTC. Its protein is CASRGTGVGEQFF. This chain connects TRBV2 to TRBJ2-1, with 10 bases lining up with TRBD1. Germline lookup yields CDR1 SNHLY and CDR2 FYNNEI. V shed 6 bases and J 9 bases; nucleotides not matched to a gene: 5. The CDR3 has 13 residues.

CDR3 protein: CASSYSMWGPYGYTF. CDR3 DNA: TGTGCCAGCAGTTACTCGATGTGGGGGCCCTATGGCTACACCTTC. The chain carries TRBV6-5 and TRBJ1-2, with D maybe TRBD1 (6 bases). Germline CDR1 reads MNHEY; CDR2 reads SVGAGI. V gave up 0 bases and J gave up 4 bases, with 12 bases separating them. The CDR3 length is 15 residues.

CDR3 region: CASSFVRGIGKTQYF. In nucleotides, the CDR3 is TGTGCCAGCAGCTTTGTAAGAGGGATAGGGAAGACCCAGTACTTC. The V call is TRBV11-2, the J call TRBJ2-5; weak D call: TRBD2 (5 bases). Germline-derived CDR1 and CDR2 are SGHAT and FQNNGV. The CDR3 loop spans 15 amino acids. V was clipped by 3 bases and J by 6 bases, with 17 bases between them.

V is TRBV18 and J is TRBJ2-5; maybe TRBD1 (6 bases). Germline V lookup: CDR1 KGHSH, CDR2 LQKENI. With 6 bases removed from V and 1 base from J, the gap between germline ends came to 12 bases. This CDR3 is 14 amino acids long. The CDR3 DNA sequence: TGTGCCAGCTCCCCCTTGGACAGCCAAGAGACCCAGTACTTC. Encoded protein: CASSPLDSQETQYF.

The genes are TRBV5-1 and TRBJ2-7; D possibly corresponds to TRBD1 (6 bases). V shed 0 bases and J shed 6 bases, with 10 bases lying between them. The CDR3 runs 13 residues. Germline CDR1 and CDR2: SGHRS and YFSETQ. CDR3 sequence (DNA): TGCGCCAGCAGCTTGGTAACAGGGTTCGAGCAGTACTTC. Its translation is CASSLVTGFEQYF. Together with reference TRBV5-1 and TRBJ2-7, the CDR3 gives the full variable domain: KAGVTQTPRYLIKTRGQQVTLSCSPISGHRSVSWYQQTPGQGLQFLFEYFSETQRNKGNFPGRFSGRQFSNSRSEMNVSTLELGDSALYLCASSLVTGFEQYFGPGTRLTVT.

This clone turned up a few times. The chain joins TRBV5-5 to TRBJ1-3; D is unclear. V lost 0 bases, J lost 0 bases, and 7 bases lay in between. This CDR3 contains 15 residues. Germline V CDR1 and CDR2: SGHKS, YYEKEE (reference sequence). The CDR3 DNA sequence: TGTGCCAGCAGCTTGGGGGCTTTCTCTGGAAACACCATATATTTT. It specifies CASSLGAFSGNTIYF.

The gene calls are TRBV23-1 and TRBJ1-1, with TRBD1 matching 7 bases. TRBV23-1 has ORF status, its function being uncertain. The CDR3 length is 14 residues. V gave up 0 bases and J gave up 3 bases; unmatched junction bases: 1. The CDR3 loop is CASSQSDRDTEAFF. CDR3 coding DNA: TGCGCCAGCAGTCAATCTGACAGGGACACTGAAGCTTTCTTT.

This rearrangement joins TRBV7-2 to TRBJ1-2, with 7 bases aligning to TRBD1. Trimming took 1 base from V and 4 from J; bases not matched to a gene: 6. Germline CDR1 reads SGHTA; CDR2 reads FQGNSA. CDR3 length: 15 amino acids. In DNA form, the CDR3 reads TGTGCCAGCAGCTTAGGGCGACAGGGCACCTATGGCTACACCTTC. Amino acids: CASSLGRQGTYGYTF.

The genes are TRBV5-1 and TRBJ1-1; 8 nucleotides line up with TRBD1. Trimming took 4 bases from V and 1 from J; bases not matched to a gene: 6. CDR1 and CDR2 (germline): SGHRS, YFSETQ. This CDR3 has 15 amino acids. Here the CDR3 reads CASSPRQGQNTEAFF. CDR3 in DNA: TGCGCCAGCAGCCCCCGACAGGGGCAGAACACTGAAGCTTTCTTT.

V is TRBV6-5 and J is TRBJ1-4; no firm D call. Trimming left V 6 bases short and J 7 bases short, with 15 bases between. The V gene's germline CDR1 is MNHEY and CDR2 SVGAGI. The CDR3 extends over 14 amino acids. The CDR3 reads CASRSPGGAEKLFF. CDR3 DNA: TGTGCCAGCAGGTCGCCAGGTGGTGCTGAAAAACTGTTTTTT.

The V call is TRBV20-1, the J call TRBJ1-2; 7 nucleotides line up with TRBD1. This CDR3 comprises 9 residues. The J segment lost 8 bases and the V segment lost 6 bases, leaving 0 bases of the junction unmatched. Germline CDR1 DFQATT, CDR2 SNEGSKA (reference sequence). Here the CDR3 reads CSADRGYTF. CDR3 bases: TGCAGTGCGGACAGGGGCTACACCTTC.

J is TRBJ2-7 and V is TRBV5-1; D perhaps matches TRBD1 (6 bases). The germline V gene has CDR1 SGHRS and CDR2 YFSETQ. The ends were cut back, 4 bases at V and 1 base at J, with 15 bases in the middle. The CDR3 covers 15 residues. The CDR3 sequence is CASSRGGQQSYEQYF. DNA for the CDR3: TGCGCCAGCAGCAGGGGTGGACAGCAATCCTACGAGCAGTACTTC.

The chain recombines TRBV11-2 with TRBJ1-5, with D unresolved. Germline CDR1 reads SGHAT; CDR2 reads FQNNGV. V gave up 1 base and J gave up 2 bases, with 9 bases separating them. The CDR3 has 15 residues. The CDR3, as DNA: TGTGCCAGCAGCTTAGTCACCAGTTGCAATCAGCCCCAGCATTTT. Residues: CASSLVTSCNQPQHF.

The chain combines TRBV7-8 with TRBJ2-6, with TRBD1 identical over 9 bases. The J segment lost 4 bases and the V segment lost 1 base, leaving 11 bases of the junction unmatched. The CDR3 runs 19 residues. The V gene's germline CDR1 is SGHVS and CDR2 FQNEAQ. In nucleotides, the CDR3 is TGTGCCAGCAGCTTAGAAGATAGGTGGGACAGGGCGGGGGCCAACGTCCTGACTTTC. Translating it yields CASSLEDRWDRAGANVLTF.

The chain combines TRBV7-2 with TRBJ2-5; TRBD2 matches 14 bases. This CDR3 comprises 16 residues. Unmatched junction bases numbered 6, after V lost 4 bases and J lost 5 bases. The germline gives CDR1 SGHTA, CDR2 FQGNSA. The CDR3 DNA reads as TGTGCCAGCAGCTCGACTAGCGGGGGGGCGTGGGAGACCCAGTACTTC. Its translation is CASSSTSGGAWETQYF.

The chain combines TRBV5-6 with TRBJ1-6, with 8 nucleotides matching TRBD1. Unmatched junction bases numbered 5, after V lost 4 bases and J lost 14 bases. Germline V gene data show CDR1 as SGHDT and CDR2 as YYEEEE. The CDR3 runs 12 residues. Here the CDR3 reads CASSRRTGTLHF. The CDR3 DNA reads TGTGCCAGCAGCAGGAGGACAGGGACCCTCCACTTT.

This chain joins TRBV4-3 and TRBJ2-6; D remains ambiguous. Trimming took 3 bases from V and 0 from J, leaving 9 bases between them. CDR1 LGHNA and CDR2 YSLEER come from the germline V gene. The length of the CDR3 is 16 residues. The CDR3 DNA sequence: TGCGCCAGCAGCCAGAACTTTGGCTCTGGGGCCAACGTCCTGACTTTC. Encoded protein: CASSQNFGSGANVLTF.

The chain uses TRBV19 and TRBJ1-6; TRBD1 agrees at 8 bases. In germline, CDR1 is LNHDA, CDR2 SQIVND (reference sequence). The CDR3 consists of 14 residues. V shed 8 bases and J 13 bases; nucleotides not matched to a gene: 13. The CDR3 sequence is CASSTGTGLRPLHF. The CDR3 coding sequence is TGTGCCAGTTCAACCGGGACAGGCTTAAGGCCCCTCCACTTT.

CDR3 coding DNA: TGTGCCAGCAGCTGGGGGGCTAGCGGGACCCCGGGGACCCAGTACTTC. It is translated as CASSWGASGTPGTQYF. This sequence joins TRBV5-4 and TRBJ2-5, with TRBD2 matching over 9 bases. Unmatched junction bases numbered 13, after V lost 3 bases and J lost 7 bases. Germline CDR1 reads SGHNT; CDR2 reads YYREEE (reference sequence). This CDR3 is built from 16 residues.